This TCR beta chain is from a study of T cells in Graves' hyperthyroidism and ophthalmopathy. This clonotype was seen many times. RNA transcripts yielded amplified TCR beta CDR3 regions. In the first-round RT-PCR of the TCR CDR3, the HTBI primer set was used. Via MiXCR, TCRdb re-called the multiplex PCR reads, giving one row per CDR3 protein. The sample shows hundreds of thousands of distinct CDR3 sequences, roughly 14% of them seen only once. Sequenced sample: blood. The clonotype originates from a woman between 35 and 50 years old with Graves' ophthalmopathy.

As DNA, the CDR3 is TGCAGTGCTAGAGTTAAAGGGGGCGCGGGCACTGAAGCTTTCTTT. Protein sequence: CSARVKGGAGTEAFF. The V and J genes are TRBV20-1 and TRBJ1-1, with 7 bases identical to TRBD1. The germline V gene encodes CDR1 DFQATT and CDR2 SNEGSKA (reference sequence). The V gene end was trimmed by 1 base and the J gene end by 4 bases; junction bases not matched to a gene: 9. The CDR3 contains 15 residues.